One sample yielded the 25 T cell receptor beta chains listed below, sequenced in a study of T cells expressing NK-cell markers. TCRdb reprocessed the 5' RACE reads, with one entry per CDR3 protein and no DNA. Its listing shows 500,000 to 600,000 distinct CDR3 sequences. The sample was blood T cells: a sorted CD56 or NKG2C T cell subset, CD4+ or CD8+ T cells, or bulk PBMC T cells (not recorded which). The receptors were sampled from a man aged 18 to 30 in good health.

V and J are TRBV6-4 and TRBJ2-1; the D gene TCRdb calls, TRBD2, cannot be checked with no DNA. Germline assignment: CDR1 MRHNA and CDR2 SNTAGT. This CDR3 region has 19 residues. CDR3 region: CASNPKEYQGLEGYNEQFF.

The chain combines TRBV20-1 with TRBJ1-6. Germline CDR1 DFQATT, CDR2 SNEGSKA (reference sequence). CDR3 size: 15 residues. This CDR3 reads CSARAGQAYNSPLHF.

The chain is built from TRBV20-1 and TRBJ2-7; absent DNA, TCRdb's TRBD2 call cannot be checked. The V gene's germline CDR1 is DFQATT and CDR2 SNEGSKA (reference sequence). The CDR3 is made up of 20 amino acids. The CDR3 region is CSAGYRDTLRSGTSRYEQYF.

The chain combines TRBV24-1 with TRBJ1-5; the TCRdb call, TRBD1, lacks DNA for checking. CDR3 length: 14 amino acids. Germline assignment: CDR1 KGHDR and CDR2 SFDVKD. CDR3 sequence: CATRGPGGNQPQHF.

The CDR3 reads CASTPRGLAGGYSYEQYF. The chain links TRBV28 to TRBJ2-7; TCRdb lists TRBD2, though no DNA is available to test this call. This CDR3 spans 18 amino acids. CDR1 and CDR2 (germline): MDHEN, SYDVKM.

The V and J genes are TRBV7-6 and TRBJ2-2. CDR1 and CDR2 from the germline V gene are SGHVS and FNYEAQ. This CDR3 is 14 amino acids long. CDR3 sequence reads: CASSPVWGPGELFF.

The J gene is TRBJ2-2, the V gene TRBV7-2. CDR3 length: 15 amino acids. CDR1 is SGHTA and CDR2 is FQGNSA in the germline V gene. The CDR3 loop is CASSLPSGPTGELFF.

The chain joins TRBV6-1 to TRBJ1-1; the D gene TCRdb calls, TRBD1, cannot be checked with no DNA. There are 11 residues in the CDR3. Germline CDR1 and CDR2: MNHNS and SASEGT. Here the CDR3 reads CASNRDTEAFF.

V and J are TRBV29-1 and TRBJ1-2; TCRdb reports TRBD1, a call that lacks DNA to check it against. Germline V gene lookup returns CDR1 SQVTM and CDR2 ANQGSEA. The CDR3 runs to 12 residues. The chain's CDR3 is CSVLGQRGGYTF.

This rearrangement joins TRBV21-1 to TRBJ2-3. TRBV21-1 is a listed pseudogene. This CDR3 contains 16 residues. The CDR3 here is CASSKVPSLYTDTQYF.

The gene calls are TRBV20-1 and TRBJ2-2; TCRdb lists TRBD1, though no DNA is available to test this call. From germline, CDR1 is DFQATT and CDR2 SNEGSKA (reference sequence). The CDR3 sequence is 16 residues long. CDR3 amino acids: CSARGPGTARVGELFF.

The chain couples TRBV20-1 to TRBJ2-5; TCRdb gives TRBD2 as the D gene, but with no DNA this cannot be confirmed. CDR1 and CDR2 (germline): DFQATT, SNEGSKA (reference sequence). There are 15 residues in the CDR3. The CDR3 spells CSARELAGAQETQYF.

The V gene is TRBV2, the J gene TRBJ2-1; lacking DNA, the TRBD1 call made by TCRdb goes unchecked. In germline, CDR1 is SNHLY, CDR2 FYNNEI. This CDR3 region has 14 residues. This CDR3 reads CASSGQGSHNEQFF.

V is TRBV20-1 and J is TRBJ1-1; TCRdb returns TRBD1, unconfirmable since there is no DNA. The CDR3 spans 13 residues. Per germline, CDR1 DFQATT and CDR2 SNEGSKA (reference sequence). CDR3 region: CSAEGGANTEAFF.

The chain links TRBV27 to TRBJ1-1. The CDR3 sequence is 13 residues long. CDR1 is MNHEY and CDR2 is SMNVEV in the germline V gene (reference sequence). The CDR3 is CASSLSVRTEAFF.

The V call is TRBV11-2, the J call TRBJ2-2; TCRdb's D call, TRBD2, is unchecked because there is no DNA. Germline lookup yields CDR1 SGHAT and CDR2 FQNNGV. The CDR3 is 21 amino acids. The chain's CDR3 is CASSLDGWPWLAGANTGELFF. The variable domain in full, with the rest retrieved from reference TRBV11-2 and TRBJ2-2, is EAGVAQSPRYKIIEKRQSVAFWCNPISGHATLYWYQQILGQGPKLLIQFQNNGVVDDSQLPKDRFSAERLKGVDSTLKIQPAKLEDSAVYLCASSLDGWPWLAGANTGELFFGEGSRLTVL.

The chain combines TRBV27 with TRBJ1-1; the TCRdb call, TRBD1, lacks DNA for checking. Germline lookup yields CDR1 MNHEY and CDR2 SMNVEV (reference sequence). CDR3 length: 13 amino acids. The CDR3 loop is CASSRGLNTEAFF.

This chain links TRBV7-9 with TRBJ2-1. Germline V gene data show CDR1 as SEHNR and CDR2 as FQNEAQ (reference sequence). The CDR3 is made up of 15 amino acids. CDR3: CASSSQLSSYNEQFF.

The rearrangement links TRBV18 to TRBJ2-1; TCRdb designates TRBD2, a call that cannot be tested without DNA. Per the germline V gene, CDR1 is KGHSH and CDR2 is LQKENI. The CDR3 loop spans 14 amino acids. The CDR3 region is CASLGLAGVNEQFF. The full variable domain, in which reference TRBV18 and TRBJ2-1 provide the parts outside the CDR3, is NAGVMQNPRHLVRRRGQEARLRCSPMKGHSHVYWYRQLPEEGLKFMVYLQKENIIDESGMPKERFSAEFPKEGPSILRIQQVVRGDSAAYFCASLGLAGVNEQFFGPGTRLTVL.

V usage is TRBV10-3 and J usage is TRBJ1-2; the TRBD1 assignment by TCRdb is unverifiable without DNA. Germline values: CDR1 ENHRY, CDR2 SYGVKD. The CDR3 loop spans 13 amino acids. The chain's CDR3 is CAISEGAGYGYTF.

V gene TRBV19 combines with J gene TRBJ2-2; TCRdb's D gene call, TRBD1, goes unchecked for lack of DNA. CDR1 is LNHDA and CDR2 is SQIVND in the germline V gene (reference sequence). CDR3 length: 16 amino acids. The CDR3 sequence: CASSIWGTSNTGELFF.

The CDR3 spells CAITSRGGKITEAFF. The genes are TRBV10-3 and TRBJ1-1; TCRdb calls TRBD1, which cannot be checked without DNA. The CDR3 is made up of 15 amino acids. Germline lookup yields CDR1 ENHRY and CDR2 SYGVKD.

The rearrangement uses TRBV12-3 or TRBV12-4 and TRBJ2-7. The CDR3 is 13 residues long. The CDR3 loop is CASSWDRTYEQYF.

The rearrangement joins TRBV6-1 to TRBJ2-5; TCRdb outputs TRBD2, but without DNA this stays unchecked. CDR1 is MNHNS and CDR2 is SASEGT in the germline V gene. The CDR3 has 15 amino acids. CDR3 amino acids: CASSPPASGKETQYF.

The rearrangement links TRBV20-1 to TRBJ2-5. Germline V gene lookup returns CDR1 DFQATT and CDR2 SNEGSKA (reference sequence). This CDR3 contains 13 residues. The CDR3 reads CSASRSSQETQYF.